The 8 T cell receptor beta chains in this list originate from one sample, sequenced in a study of cytomegalovirus exposure and HLA in healthy donors. It was with 60 Vbeta and 13 Jbeta primers that the PCR ran. This table comes from immunoSEQ multiplex PCR, and its TCRdb copy is limited to in-frame clones, with some not included. The sample shows about 190,000 clones, approximately 80% of them seen only once. Material: PBMCs. These receptors were taken from a woman younger than 30 in good health and CMV-seropositive.

The chain carries TRBV2 and TRBJ2-2; 10 bases align to TRBD2. Germline V lookup: CDR1 SNHLY, CDR2 FYNNEI. The CDR3 consists of 13 residues. With V trimmed by 6 bases and J by 9 bases, 4 bases remained unmatched. This chain's CDR3 is CASRGLAPWELFF. The CDR3 DNA follows: TGTGCCAGCAGGGGACTAGCGCCATGGGAGCTGTTTTTT.

This clone was found a few times. This sequence joins TRBV7-2 and TRBJ1-2, with TRBD1 matching 7 bases. Germline values: CDR1 SGHTA, CDR2 FQGNSA. Trimming at V came to 6 bases and at J to 4 bases, leaving 5 bases not matched to a gene. The CDR3 totals 13 residues. The DNA of the CDR3 is TGTGCCAGCAGGGACAGGACGGTCTATGGCTACACCTTC. This sequence encodes CASRDRTVYGYTF.

Here the CDR3 reads CASNPGGTDTQYF. CDR3 bases: TGTGCCAGCAATCCCGGGGGCACAGATACGCAGTATTTT. J is TRBJ2-3 and V is TRBV5-5; possibly TRBD2 for D (5 bases). There are 13 residues in the CDR3. Per germline, CDR1 SGHKS and CDR2 YYEKEE (reference sequence). Between the trimmed V and J ends, which lost 6 bases and 1 base, there was a span of 9 bases.

The sample holds many counts of this clone. V and J are TRBV5-6 and TRBJ2-7; TRBD1 might be the D (5 bases). The germline gives CDR1 SGHDT, CDR2 YYEEEE. The ends were cut back, 3 bases at V and 8 bases at J, with 15 bases in the middle. The CDR3 covers 13 residues. DNA of the CDR3: TGTGCCAGCAGCTCACCTCACATGGGGCAGCAGTACGTC. Protein: CASSSPHMGQQYV.

The chain employs TRBV11-2 and TRBJ2-1; 14 nucleotides agree with TRBD2. This CDR3 is built from 18 residues. The ends lost 5 bases at V and 9 bases at J; junction bases unmatched: 15. CDR1 is SGHAT and CDR2 is FQNNGV in the germline V gene. This CDR3 reads CASSPRRTSGGPTSEQFF. The CDR3 DNA sequence: TGTGCCAGCAGCCCTCGAAGGACTAGCGGGGGGCCCACGTCTGAGCAGTTCTTC.

This sequence joins TRBV6-5 and TRBJ1-2; tentatively, D is TRBD1 (5 bases). The CDR3 has 13 amino acids. Germline loops: CDR1 MNHEY, CDR2 SVGAGI. The V and J ends lost 8 bases and 2 bases respectively, with 12 bases between them. The CDR3 nucleotides read TGTGCCAGCGGGTCGGGGGGGAACTATGGCTACACCTTC. Translating gives CASGSGGNYGYTF.

This chain connects TRBV2 to TRBJ1-5; D call uncertain. The CDR3 covers 12 residues. CDR1 SNHLY and CDR2 FYNNEI come from the germline V gene. V gave up 8 bases and J gave up 0 bases, with 5 bases separating them. Here the CDR3 DNA reads TGTGCCAGCGCGGCTAGCAATCAGCCCCAGCATTTT. Translated, it gives CASAASNQPQHF.

A few counts support this clone. The V gene is TRBV4-2, the J gene TRBJ2-1, with D possibly matching TRBD2 (5 bases). V was shortened by 0 bases and J by 2 bases, with 11 bases between the two germline ends. The CDR3 is 16 amino acids. Per the germline V gene, CDR1 is LGHNA and CDR2 is YNFKEQ. DNA of the CDR3: TGTGCCAGCAGCCAAGAGGGGAGCGAACCCTACAATGAGCAGTTCTTC. It codes for CASSQEGSEPYNEQFF.